Presented here are 16 T cell receptor beta chains from one specimen sequenced in a study of CD8+CD57+ T cells in acquired aplastic anemia. All patients picked for sequencing had shown, by flow cytometry, an expansion of CD8+CD57+ cells. Genomic DNA templated the TCR beta VDJ and CDR3 profiling. MiXCR, applied by TCRdb to the reads, yields one record per CDR3 protein. The sample holds fewer than 200,000 distinct CDR3 sequences; under 55% are singletons and the top ten take over 0.95%. The sample consisted of sorted CD4+, CD8+, or CD8+CD57+ T cells (not recorded which) from PBMCs. Receptors were obtained from a human donor with aplastic anemia.

This chain links TRBV2 with TRBJ1-5; 8 bases are a match to TRBD1. After removal of 0 bases from V and 7 bases from J, the junction contained 14 bases not matched to a gene. The CDR3 loop spans 18 amino acids. The germline V gene encodes CDR1 SNHLY and CDR2 FYNNEI. CDR3 sequence: CASSEAWQGANPGQPQHF. The CDR3 coding sequence is TGTGCCAGCAGTGAAGCTTGGCAGGGGGCGAACCCCGGCCAGCCCCAGCATTTT.

The count of this clonotype is one. The rearrangement links TRBV20-1 to TRBJ2-5, with 7 bases fitting TRBD1. The CDR3 covers 15 residues. From germline, CDR1 is DFQATT and CDR2 SNEGSKA (reference sequence). V lost 5 bases to trimming and J lost 4 bases; unmatched junction nucleotides: 13. CDR3 DNA sequence: TGCAGTGCTCCAAAATCCACGACAGGGAGAGAGACCCAGTACTTC. This codes for CSAPKSTTGRETQYF.

This chain uses TRBV13 with TRBJ2-5, with TRBD1 matching 9 bases. The CDR3 loop spans 16 amino acids. Germline-derived CDR1 and CDR2 are PRHDT and FYEKMQ (reference sequence). J was trimmed by 3 bases and V by 0 bases; bases with no gene match: 5. The CDR3 protein is CASSLGHRGLEETQYF. In DNA, the CDR3 is TGTGCCAGCAGCTTAGGTCACAGGGGGCTCGAAGAGACCCAGTACTTC.

The chain combines TRBV11-2 with TRBJ2-3; 7 positions match TRBD2. J was trimmed by 2 bases and V by 3 bases; bases with no gene match: 5. There are 15 residues in the CDR3. Germline V lookup: CDR1 SGHAT, CDR2 FQNNGV. The CDR3 sequence is CASSFPREPTDTQYF. The CDR3 DNA reads as TGTGCCAGCAGCTTTCCGCGGGAGCCCACAGATACGCAGTATTTT.

This chain uses TRBV11-1 with TRBJ2-1; TRBD1 aligns across 7 bases. CDR1 is SGHAT and CDR2 is FQDESV in the germline V gene (reference sequence). The J segment lost 5 bases and the V segment lost 8 bases, leaving 15 bases of the junction unmatched. The CDR3 runs to 16 residues. In DNA form, the CDR3 reads TGTGCCAGCCGTACCTTGTGGACAGGAATCAACAATGAGCAGTTCTTC. Translation: CASRTLWTGINNEQFF.

In its sample, this clonotype was seen many times. The chain has TRBV6-1 and TRBJ1-3; unclear D gene. CDR1 and CDR2 from the germline V gene are MNHNS and SASEGT. This CDR3 has 14 amino acids. Trimming took off 8 bases at V and 6 bases at J, with 17 bases between the two ends. CDR3 loop: CASASGRSENTIYF. In DNA, the CDR3 is TGTGCCAGCGCGAGCGGGCGCAGTGAAAACACCATATATTTT.

The rearrangement uses TRBV6-2 or TRBV6-3 and TRBJ1-5; D remains unclear. The CDR3 covers 15 residues. In germline, CDR1 is MNHEY, CDR2 SVGEGT. V dropped 2 bases and J dropped 3 bases, with 11 bases sitting between them. CDR3 sequence reads: CASSYGRLINQPQHF. CDR3 bases: TGTGCCAGCAGTTACGGCAGGCTCATCAATCAGCCCCAGCATTTT.

The chain links TRBV12-3 or TRBV12-4 to TRBJ2-1, with D hard to call. V was pared by 1 base and J by 5 bases, with 15 bases between. The CDR3 has 16 residues. The CDR3 DNA is TGTGCCAGCAGTTTAGGCTTCTTGACTCTGCACAATGAGCAGTTCTTC. Amino acid sequence: CASSLGFLTLHNEQFF.

The chain recombines TRBV19 with TRBJ1-1; D unclear. V lost 7 bases, J lost 6 bases, and 24 bases lay in between. This CDR3 is built from 16 residues. Germline loops: CDR1 LNHDA, CDR2 SQIVND (reference sequence). The CDR3 nucleotides read TGTGCCAGTACCTCGTATCTCTGGACTGACGGGGCTGAAGCTTTCTTT. Its protein product is CASTSYLWTDGAEAFF.

This chain joins TRBV20-1 and TRBJ1-1; 9 bases match TRBD1. Losses at the gene ends were 5 bases for V and 3 bases for J; bases not matched to a gene: 4. CDR3 length: 13 amino acids. Germline CDR1 DFQATT, CDR2 SNEGSKA (reference sequence). The CDR3 protein is CSAFRDRDTEAFF. The CDR3 DNA is TGCAGTGCTTTCCGGGACAGGGACACTGAAGCTTTCTTT.

The chain carries TRBV12-3 or TRBV12-4 and TRBJ1-1; possible D gene TRBD1, 5 bases. The CDR3 length is 13 residues. Trimming removed 8 bases at V and 5 bases at J, with 15 bases between. The CDR3 region has the DNA TGTGCCAGCGGTGAGGTGGAGGGGACTGAAGCTTTCTTT. This translates into CASGEVEGTEAFF.

This clonotype was counted a few times. The chain joins TRBV7-2 to TRBJ1-1; D is uncertain. The CDR3 covers 12 residues. The germline gives CDR1 SGHTA, CDR2 FQGNSA. Trimming removed 6 bases from V and 1 base from J, with 6 bases in between. The CDR3 DNA reads as TGTGCCAGCAGATATACGAACACTGAAGCTTTCTTT. This sequence encodes CASRYTNTEAFF.

A single count supports this clonotype. The chain is built from TRBV20-1 and TRBJ1-4; D gene uncertain. This CDR3 is built from 14 residues. The V end lost 7 bases, the J end lost 0 bases, and 12 bases lay between the germline ends. Looked up from germline, CDR1 is DFQATT and CDR2 is SNEGSKA (reference sequence). This chain's CDR3 is CSVYTAATNEKLFF. Written as DNA, the CDR3 is TGCAGTGTTTACACAGCTGCAACTAATGAAAAACTGTTTTTT.

This chain links TRBV7-9 with TRBJ2-2; D is unresolved. This CDR3 is 14 amino acids long. Trimming removed 4 bases from V and 0 bases from J, with 6 bases in between. Germline-derived CDR1 and CDR2 are SEHNR and FQNEAQ (reference sequence). The CDR3 loop is CASSYSANTGELFF. CDR3 coding DNA: TGTGCCAGCAGCTACAGCGCGAACACCGGGGAGCTGTTTTTT.

This chain uses TRBV7-9 with TRBJ2-2, with TRBD1 matching 8 bases. V was pared by 3 bases and J by 4 bases, with 1 base of the junction left unmatched. Germline V CDR1 and CDR2: SEHNR, FQNEAQ (reference sequence). The CDR3 covers 14 residues. This chain's CDR3 is CASSFGQGTGELFF. Written as DNA, the CDR3 is TGTGCCAGCAGCTTTGGACAGGGCACCGGGGAGCTGTTTTTT.

This clonotype was counted at least ten times. The J gene is TRBJ2-1, the V gene TRBV20-1, with D perhaps being TRBD1 or TRBD2 (6 bases each). The germline V and J ends were trimmed by 6 bases and 6 bases, with 21 bases remaining between them. The length of the CDR3 is 15 residues. Per germline, CDR1 DFQATT and CDR2 SNEGSKA (reference sequence). The DNA of the CDR3 is TGCAGTGCGAAGGTGGGTGGGGGGCGGCCCAATGAGCAGTTCTTC. As protein: CSAKVGGGRPNEQFF.